This entry concerns a single T cell receptor beta chain. Indicated treatment: randomized to nivolumab then ipilimumab (arm A) or the reverse (arm B). PBMC sorting kept live CD3+CD8+ cells without CD19 or CD56. This sample stems from a study of sequential checkpoint blockade in melanoma. Study as a whole: Patients were randomized 1:1 to nivolumab-then-ipilimumab or ipilimumab-then-nivolumab first-line.

Losses at the gene ends were 3 bases for V and 3 bases for J; bases not matched to a gene: 10. CDR3 size: 16 residues. Germline V gene sequence: CDR1 SGDLS, CDR2 YYNGEE. The repertoire was sequenced with immunoSEQ multiplex PCR; TCRdb's copy has only in-frame clones and lacks some. The data hold more than 9,000 clones, with approximately 70% observed a single time. The clonotype was recovered from a human donor with melanoma. The rearrangement links TRBV9 to TRBJ2-5; TRBD2 aligns across 8 bases. Specimen: CD8+ T cells sorted from blood (inferred from file names), collected from a patient given nivolumab and ipilimumab in sequence. CDR3 loop: CASSAGGSGIKETQYF. In nucleotides, the CDR3 is TGTGCCAGCAGCGCCGGGGGTAGCGGGATAAAAGAGACCCAGTACTTC.